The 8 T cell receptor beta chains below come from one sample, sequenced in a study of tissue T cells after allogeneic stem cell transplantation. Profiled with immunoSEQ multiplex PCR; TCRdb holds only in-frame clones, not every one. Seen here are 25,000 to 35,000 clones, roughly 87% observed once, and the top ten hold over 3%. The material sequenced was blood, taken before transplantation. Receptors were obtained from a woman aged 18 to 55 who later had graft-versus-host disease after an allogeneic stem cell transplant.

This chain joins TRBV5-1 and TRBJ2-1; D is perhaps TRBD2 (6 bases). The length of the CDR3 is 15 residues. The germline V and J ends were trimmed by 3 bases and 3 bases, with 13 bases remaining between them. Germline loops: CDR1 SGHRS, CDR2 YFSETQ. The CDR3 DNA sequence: TGCGCCAGCAGCTCTTCCGCGGGACTCTACAATGAGCAGTTCTTC. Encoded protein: CASSSSAGLYNEQFF.

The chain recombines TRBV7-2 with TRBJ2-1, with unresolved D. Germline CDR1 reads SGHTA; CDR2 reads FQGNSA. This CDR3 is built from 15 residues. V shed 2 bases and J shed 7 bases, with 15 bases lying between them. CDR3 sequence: CASSLPGPRENEQFF. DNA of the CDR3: TGTGCCAGCAGCTTACCCGGCCCTCGAGAAAATGAGCAGTTCTTC.

CDR3 DNA sequence: TGTGCCAGCAGTGAACAGGGGGACACCGGGGAGCTGTTTTTT. It is translated as CASSEQGDTGELFF. The V and J genes are TRBV6-1 and TRBJ2-2; TRBD1 matches 7 bases. The CDR3 is 14 residues long. In germline, CDR1 is MNHNS, CDR2 SASEGT. The V and J ends lost 2 bases and 3 bases, in that order; junction bases with no gene match: 0.

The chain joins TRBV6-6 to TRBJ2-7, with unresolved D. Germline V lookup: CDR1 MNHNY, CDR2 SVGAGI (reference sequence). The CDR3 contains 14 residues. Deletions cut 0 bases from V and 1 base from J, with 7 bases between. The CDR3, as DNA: TGTGCCAGCAGTTACTCGGGTGGTTCCTACGAGCAGTACTTC. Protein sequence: CASSYSGGSYEQYF.

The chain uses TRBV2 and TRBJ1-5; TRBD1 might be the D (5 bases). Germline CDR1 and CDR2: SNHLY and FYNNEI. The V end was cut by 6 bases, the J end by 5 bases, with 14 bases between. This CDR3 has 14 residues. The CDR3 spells CASSLRGGHQPQHF. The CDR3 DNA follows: TGTGCCAGCAGCCTTAGGGGAGGTCATCAGCCCCAGCATTTT.

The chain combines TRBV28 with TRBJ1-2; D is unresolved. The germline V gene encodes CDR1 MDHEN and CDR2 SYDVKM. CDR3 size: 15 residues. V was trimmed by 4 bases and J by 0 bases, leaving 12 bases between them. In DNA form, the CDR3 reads TGTGCCAGCAGTTACCCCCTCCTTACTAACTATGGCTACACCTTC. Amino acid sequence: CASSYPLLTNYGYTF.

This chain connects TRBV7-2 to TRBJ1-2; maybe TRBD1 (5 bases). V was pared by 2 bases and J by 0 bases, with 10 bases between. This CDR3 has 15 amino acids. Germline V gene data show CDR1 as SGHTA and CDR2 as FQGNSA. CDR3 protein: CASSLRQGSNYGYTF. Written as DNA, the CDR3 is TGTGCCAGCAGCTTAAGGCAGGGATCTAACTATGGCTACACCTTC.

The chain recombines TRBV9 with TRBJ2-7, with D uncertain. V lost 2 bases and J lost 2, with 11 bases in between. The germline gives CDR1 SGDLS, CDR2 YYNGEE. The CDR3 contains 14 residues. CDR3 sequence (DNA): TGTGCCAGCAGCGTGGCAGGACCCGCCTACGAGCAGTACTTC. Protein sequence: CASSVAGPAYEQYF.